Listed below are T cell receptor beta chains from one sample, sequenced in a study of blood T cell repertoires in COVID-19. Method: immunoSEQ multiplex PCR; TCRdb's copy keeps in-frame clones and lacks some. The sample yields about 19,000 clones, 85% seen once. Sequencing was done on a sample of peripheral blood. These receptors all stem from an elderly man with acute or convalescent COVID-19. CDR3s include the opening cysteine and the closing phenylalanine or tryptophan. The D gene is left open where the match is weak. Clone size is not always given. Where it is, it says once, few, many or a class for expanded clones.

cdr3_nt | cdr3_aa | v_call | d_call | j_call | clone_size
TGCGCCAGCAGCTTGGCCCCCGGGGGGGCCAACGTCCTGACTTTC | CASSLAPGGANVLTF | TRBV5-1 | NA | TRBJ2-6 | NA
TGCAGTGCCATCAGGAACACTGAAGCTTTCTTT | CSAIRNTEAFF | TRBV20-1 | NA | TRBJ1-1 | NA
TGTGCCAGCAGCTTTACAGGGGGGGGTAATCAGCCCCAGCATTTT | CASSFTGGGNQPQHF | TRBV7-2 | TRBD1 | TRBJ1-5 | NA
TGTGCCAGCAGAGCGCGGGATTGGGGAGAGACCCAGTACTTC | CASRARDWGETQYF | TRBV28 | NA | TRBJ2-5 | few
TGTGCCAGTAGTCTCTCCGGGACTAGCGGGGTGAGCTCCTACAATGAGCAGTTCTTC | CASSLSGTSGVSSYNEQFF | TRBV19 | TRBD2 | TRBJ2-1 | NA
TGTGCCAGCAGCTTAGTAGCGGGTGCCGGGGAGCTGTTTTTT | CASSLVAGAGELFF | TRBV7-9 | TRBD2 | TRBJ2-2 | medium-sized
TGCGCCAGCAGCCAAGAACTCATGGATGAGCAGTTCTTC | CASSQELMDEQFF | TRBV4-3 | NA | TRBJ2-1 | NA
TGTGCCAGCAGTGGCACAAACTATGGCTACACCTTC | CASSGTNYGYTF | TRBV12-3/TRBV12-4 | NA | TRBJ1-2 | NA
TGTGCCAGCAGCTTAAGACAGGGGGCTGGTCAGCCCCAGCATTTT | CASSLRQGAGQPQHF | TRBV7-6 | TRBD1 | TRBJ1-5 | NA
TGTGCCAGCAGCTTGGAACAGGGCGGGTCACCCCTCCACTTT | CASSLEQGGSPLHF | TRBV5-4 | NA | TRBJ1-6 | once
TGTGCCAGCAGTTTGGACAGCCCCATTAACACCGGGGAGCTGTTTTTT | CASSLDSPINTGELFF | TRBV6-2/TRBV6-3 | NA | TRBJ2-2 | NA
TGTGCCAGCAGCTTCCCCGACAGGGCAACGGGAAACACCATATATTTT | CASSFPDRATGNTIYF | TRBV7-8 | TRBD1 | TRBJ1-3 | NA
TGTGCCAGCAGCCAAGGATTGAGGGGGCTGGACAATGAGCAGTTCTTC | CASSQGLRGLDNEQFF | TRBV4-2 | TRBD1 | TRBJ2-1 | NA
TGTGCCAGAAAAGCCGGGGATGGGAACACTGAAGCTTTCTTT | CARKAGDGNTEAFF | TRBV5-5 | NA | TRBJ1-1 | NA
TGTGCCACCAGCAGAGATATTAAGAGATCACCCCTCCACTTT | CATSRDIKRSPLHF | TRBV15 | NA | TRBJ1-6 | once
TGTGCCAGCAGCTTAGGTAGAGGCGCTTCTGGAAACACCATATATTTT | CASSLGRGASGNTIYF | TRBV11-3 | NA | TRBJ1-3 | NA
TGCGCCAGCAGCCACGGCAGGGCAAGGAACTATGGCTACACCTTC | CASSHGRARNYGYTF | TRBV4-1 | NA | TRBJ1-2 | NA
TGTGCCAGCAAGGCAGGGGATAACACCGGGGAGCTGTTTTTT | CASKAGDNTGELFF | TRBV2 | NA | TRBJ2-2 | NA
TGTGCCAGCAGCCAAGCATTTCTGGCTAGCCCGACCAAAAACATTCAGTACTTC | CASSQAFLASPTKNIQYF | TRBV4-2 | NA | TRBJ2-4 | NA
TGTGCCAGCAGTGAAGCAGGGGGCCAAAGCAATCAGCCCCAGCATTTT | CASSEAGGQSNQPQHF | TRBV6-1 | TRBD1 | TRBJ1-5 | NA
TGTGCCAGCAGTCAGGCAGGGTGGTATGGCTACACCTTC | CASSQAGWYGYTF | TRBV25-1 | NA | TRBJ1-2 | NA
TGTGCCACCAGCAGAGATCAGGGCGGTCAGCCCCAGCATTTT | CATSRDQGGQPQHF | TRBV15 | NA | TRBJ1-5 | NA
TGTGCCAGCAGCTCAGGCGGGGCGAGCACAGATACGCAGTATTTT | CASSSGGASTDTQYF | TRBV5-4 | NA | TRBJ2-3 | NA
TGCGCCAGCAGCTTAATCGCGGACACTGAAGCTTTCTTT | CASSLIADTEAFF | TRBV5-1 | NA | TRBJ1-1 | NA
TGTGCCAGCAGCCAAGGACAGGCCGGTGGCTACACCTTC | CASSQGQAGGYTF | TRBV6-5 | TRBD1 | TRBJ1-2 | NA
TGCGCCAGCAGCCAAGATTACGTCGCGCAGGGAGGGAATGGCTACACCTTC | CASSQDYVAQGGNGYTF | TRBV4-3 | NA | TRBJ1-2 | NA
TGTGCCAGCAGTTCGACAGGGCATGAGCAGTTCTTC | CASSSTGHEQFF | TRBV11-3 | TRBD1 | TRBJ2-1 | NA
TGTGCCAGCAGCTACTCCGGGACAGGGGCTGAAAAACTGTTTTTT | CASSYSGTGAEKLFF | TRBV5-8 | TRBD1 | TRBJ1-4 | few
TGTGCCAGTAGTGCACCCAGGGGGGTACACACAGATACGCAGTATTTT | CASSAPRGVHTDTQYF | TRBV19 | NA | TRBJ2-3 | NA
TGTGCCAGCAGTCCCGAGGACAGGCATCAAGCTAACTATGGCTACACCTTC | CASSPEDRHQANYGYTF | TRBV27 | TRBD1 | TRBJ1-2 | once
TGTGCCAGCAGCTTAGTCCTGGCGCGGGCCGGGGAGCTGTTTTTT | CASSLVLARAGELFF | TRBV11-2 | NA | TRBJ2-2 | NA
TGTGCCAGCCCAAGCGCCCCCCCCGTATCCACTGGTACGCAGTATTTT | CASPSAPPVSTGTQYF | TRBV7-4 | NA | TRBJ2-3 | NA
TGTGCCAGCAGCTTGATTTTGGCAGGGGGCCAAAAACTGTTTTTT | CASSLILAGGQKLFF | TRBV5-8 | TRBD1 | TRBJ1-4 | NA
TGTGCCAGCAGCTCCGCTGGGGGGGTCGCATCACCCCTCCACTTT | CASSSAGGVASPLHF | TRBV7-2 | NA | TRBJ1-6 | NA
TGTGCCAGCAGTAGCGATGGACCCTGGGACAGCCAAGAGACCCAGTACTTC | CASSSDGPWDSQETQYF | TRBV28 | TRBD1 | TRBJ2-5 | NA